What follows are 20 T cell receptor beta chains derived from one specimen sequenced in a study of blood T cell repertoires in COVID-19. Produced via immunoSEQ multiplex PCR; TCRdb's table is partial and in-frame only. The sample consists of 88,000 or so clones, 85% of them appearing once. Material: peripheral blood. These receptor sequences come from a man in his 60s with acute or convalescent COVID-19.

The chain employs TRBV11-2 and TRBJ1-1; possible D gene TRBD1, 5 bases. CDR3 length equals 13 residues. V lost 9 bases to trimming and J lost 1 base, with 12 bases between them. Germline-derived CDR1 and CDR2 are SGHAT and FQNNGV. CDR3 bases: TGTGCCAGTGGGCGGACACAGAACACTGAAGCTTTCTTT. It encodes CASGRTQNTEAFF.

The chain uses TRBV2 and TRBJ2-2; 7 bases are a match to TRBD1. Germline trimming cut 10 bases from V and 6 bases from J; bases unmatched to any gene: 8. The CDR3 covers 13 residues. Per germline, CDR1 SNHLY and CDR2 FYNNEI. CDR3 residues: CAIPTGYAGELFF. The CDR3 DNA is TGTGCCATTCCGACAGGGTACGCCGGGGAGCTGTTTTTT.

This chain links TRBV5-4 with TRBJ2-7; 8 bases agree with TRBD2. The germline V gene has CDR1 SGHNT and CDR2 YYREEE (reference sequence). There are 15 residues in the CDR3. Trimming cost V 5 bases and J 5 bases; bases outside gene matches: 12. Written as DNA, the CDR3 is TGTGCCAGCAGACCGAGCGGGAGCCAACTCGACGAGCAGTACTTC. Translated: CASRPSGSQLDEQYF.

This clone was picked up one time. The V and J genes are TRBV14 and TRBJ2-5; D may be TRBD1 (7 bases). The CDR3 runs to 18 residues. Germline V CDR1 and CDR2: SGHDN, FVKESK. The V gene lost 0 bases and the J gene lost 0 bases, with 17 bases spanning the gap. In nucleotides, the CDR3 is TGTGCCAGCAGCCAAGATGAAGCGGGCAGGGGGTACCAAGAGACCCAGTACTTC. This sequence encodes CASSQDEAGRGYQETQYF.

This chain links TRBV19 with TRBJ2-3, with 7 bases aligning to TRBD2. CDR1 and CDR2 (germline): LNHDA, SQIVND (reference sequence). This CDR3 contains 15 residues. The V gene end was trimmed by 3 bases and the J gene end by 2 bases; junction bases not matched to a gene: 5. CDR3 sequence reads: CASSIPAGNTDTQYF. In DNA, the CDR3 is TGTGCCAGTAGTATTCCAGCGGGGAACACAGATACGCAGTATTTT.

The chain joins TRBV5-1 to TRBJ2-5; 7 nucleotides match TRBD2. The V gene end was trimmed by 4 bases and the J gene end by 5 bases; junction bases not matched to a gene: 8. Germline values: CDR1 SGHRS, CDR2 YFSETQ. The CDR3 has 14 amino acids. CDR3 sequence reads: CASSPSGTWETQYF. The CDR3 DNA sequence: TGCGCCAGCAGCCCCAGCGGGACTTGGGAGACCCAGTACTTC.

The genes are TRBV5-1 and TRBJ2-1; TRBD2 agrees at 11 bases. This CDR3 region has 16 residues. Germline loops: CDR1 SGHRS, CDR2 YFSETQ. Unmatched junction bases numbered 9, after V lost 4 bases and J lost 6 bases. The CDR3 nucleotides are TGCGCCAGCAGCACCTTAGCGGGGGGGCTAGGCAATGAGCAGTTCTTC. This codes for CASSTLAGGLGNEQFF.

The chain employs TRBV10-3 and TRBJ2-2, with D tentatively TRBD1 (6 bases). V was clipped by 6 bases and J by 1 base, with 12 bases between them. Per germline, CDR1 ENHRY and CDR2 SYGVKD. The CDR3 spans 15 residues. The DNA for the CDR3 is TGTGCCATCAGACCCCCGGGACAGAACACCGGGGAGCTGTTTTTT. It codes for CAIRPPGQNTGELFF.

The table lists this clone with a count of one. J is TRBJ2-7 and V is TRBV19, with a tentative D call TRBD1 (6 bases). This CDR3 region has 14 residues. Germline CDR1 and CDR2: LNHDA and SQIVND (reference sequence). Trimming shortened V by 6 bases and J by 4 bases, and 16 bases separated the two germline ends. The CDR3 loop reads CASRGYGQTYEQYF. The CDR3 DNA reads as TGTGCCAGTAGGGGGTACGGACAGACTTACGAGCAGTACTTC.

The chain recombines TRBV5-8 with TRBJ1-2; 7 bases are shared with TRBD1. Germline CDR1 and CDR2: SGHTS and YDEGEE. V gave up 6 bases and J gave up 2 bases; unmatched junction bases: 7. This CDR3 comprises 14 residues. CDR3 amino acids: CASTRQGENYGYTF. CDR3 nucleotides: TGTGCCAGCACCCGACAGGGAGAGAACTATGGCTACACCTTC.

The rearrangement links TRBV10-3 to TRBJ2-3; 12 bases agree with TRBD2. Germline V gene lookup returns CDR1 ENHRY and CDR2 SYGVKD. This CDR3 has 15 amino acids. V dropped 6 bases and J dropped 2; count of bases not matched to a gene: 3. In DNA, the CDR3 is TGTGCCATCAGGACTAGCGGGGGACCCACAGATACGCAGTATTTT. Translation: CAIRTSGGPTDTQYF.

The genes are TRBV7-9 and TRBJ2-2; 7 nucleotides agree with TRBD2. Germline CDR1 and CDR2: SEHNR and FQNEAQ (reference sequence). V was pared by 6 bases and J by 0 bases, with 7 bases of the junction left unmatched. The CDR3 length is 16 residues. CDR3 loop: CASSRGRLANTGELFF. Here the CDR3 DNA reads TGTGCCAGCAGTCGCGGGAGACTCGCGAACACCGGGGAGCTGTTTTTT.

This clone was found once. The CDR3 nucleotides are TGCGCCAGCAGTCAAGTTGCAGGCACAGATACGCAGTATTTT. Translation gives CASSQVAGTDTQYF. V usage is TRBV23-1 and J usage is TRBJ2-3, with D unresolved. TRBV23-1 belongs to the ORF category, with a function that is uncertain. CDR3 size: 14 residues. V lost 2 bases and J lost 1, with 7 bases in between.

This clone was seen a handful of times. The chain recombines TRBV5-1 with TRBJ2-7, with D unresolved. Trimming left V 0 bases short and J 2 bases short, with 12 bases between. The CDR3 extends over 15 amino acids. Per the germline V gene, CDR1 is SGHRS and CDR2 is YFSETQ. The CDR3 is CASSLGPGNTYEQYF. The CDR3 region has the DNA TGCGCCAGCAGCTTGGGTCCAGGAAATACCTACGAGCAGTACTTC.

The chain employs TRBV18 and TRBJ2-7, with 10 bases identical to TRBD2. Germline CDR1 KGHSH, CDR2 LQKENI. With V trimmed by 4 bases and J by 5 bases, 11 bases remained unmatched. This CDR3 comprises 16 residues. The CDR3 DNA is TGTGCCAGCTCACTAAAAGCGGGGGGGCCGGCACACGAGCAGTACTTC. It encodes CASSLKAGGPAHEQYF.

CDR3 coding DNA: TGTGCCAGCAGCTTAGCACTAGCGGGGGCCTACAATGAGCAGTTCTTC. Translated, it gives CASSLALAGAYNEQFF. The chain carries TRBV7-2 and TRBJ2-1, with TRBD2 matching over 11 bases. The V and J ends lost 0 bases and 2 bases, in that order; junction bases with no gene match: 0. Germline CDR1 is SGHTA and CDR2 is FQGNSA. The CDR3 is 16 amino acids.

This clone has only one observation. V is TRBV3-1 (or the pseudogene TRBV3-2) and J is TRBJ1-5; 9 bases map to TRBD1. The CDR3 is made up of 15 amino acids. Germline CDR1 LGHDT, CDR2 YNNKEL (reference sequence). The trim removed 3 bases at V and 6 bases at J, leaving 6 bases unmatched. In DNA form, the CDR3 reads TGTGCCAGCAGCCACTCGGGACAGGGTATTCAGCCCCAGCATTTT. Translated: CASSHSGQGIQPQHF.

This clone has a single count. The chain couples TRBV11-2 to TRBJ2-7; 8 positions agree with TRBD2. The CDR3 spans 14 residues. Germline trimming cut 1 base from V and 7 bases from J; bases unmatched to any gene: 6. Germline loops: CDR1 SGHAT, CDR2 FQNNGV. In DNA, the CDR3 is TGTGCCAGCAGCTTAGGTAGCGGGACGGGGGAGCAGTACTTC. It is translated as CASSLGSGTGEQYF.

The chain employs TRBV7-9 and TRBJ1-2; the D is unclear. CDR1 and CDR2 (germline): SEHNR, FQNEAQ (reference sequence). The CDR3 loop spans 13 amino acids. V dropped 6 bases and J dropped 4 bases, with 12 bases sitting between them. The CDR3 sequence: CASSQTRLYGYTF. The CDR3 nucleotides read TGTGCCAGCAGTCAAACCCGACTCTATGGCTACACCTTC.

The chain uses TRBV10-3 and TRBJ2-3; 7 bases are a match to TRBD2. The V and J ends lost 7 bases and 6 bases, in that order; junction bases with no gene match: 7. CDR3 size: 13 residues. Germline assignment: CDR1 ENHRY and CDR2 SYGVKD. The CDR3 loop reads CAIKISGSDTQYF. CDR3 sequence (DNA): TGTGCCATCAAAATTAGCGGGTCCGATACGCAGTATTTT.